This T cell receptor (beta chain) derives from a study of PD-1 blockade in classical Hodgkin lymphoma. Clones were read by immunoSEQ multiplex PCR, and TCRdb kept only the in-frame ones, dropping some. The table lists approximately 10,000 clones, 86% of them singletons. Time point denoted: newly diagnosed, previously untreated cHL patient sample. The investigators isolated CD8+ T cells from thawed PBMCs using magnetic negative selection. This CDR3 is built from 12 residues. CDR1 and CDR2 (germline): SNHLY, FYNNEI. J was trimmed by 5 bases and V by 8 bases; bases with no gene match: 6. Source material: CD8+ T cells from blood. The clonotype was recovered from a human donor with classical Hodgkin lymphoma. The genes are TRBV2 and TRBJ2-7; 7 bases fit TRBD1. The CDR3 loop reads CASERGLDEQYF. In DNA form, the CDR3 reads TGTGCCAGCGAAAGGGGGCTGGACGAGCAGTACTTC.